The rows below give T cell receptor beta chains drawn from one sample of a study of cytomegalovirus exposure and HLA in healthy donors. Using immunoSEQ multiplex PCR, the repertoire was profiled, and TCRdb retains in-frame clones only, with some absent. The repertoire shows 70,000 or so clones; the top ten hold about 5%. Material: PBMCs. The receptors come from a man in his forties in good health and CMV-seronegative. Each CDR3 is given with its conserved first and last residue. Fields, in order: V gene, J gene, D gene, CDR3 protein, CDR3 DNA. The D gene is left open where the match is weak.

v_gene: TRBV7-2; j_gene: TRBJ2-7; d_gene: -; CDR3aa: CASSTRTNYEQYF; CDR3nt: TGTGCCAGCAGCACTCGAACGAATTACGAGCAGTACTTC
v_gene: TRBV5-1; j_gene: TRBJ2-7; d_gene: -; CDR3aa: CASSLVGGSYEQYF; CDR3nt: TGCGCCAGCAGCTTGGTAGGCGGCTCCTACGAGCAGTACTTC
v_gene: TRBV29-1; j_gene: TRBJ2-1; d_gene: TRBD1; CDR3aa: CSGGQASGEQFF; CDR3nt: TGCAGCGGGGGACAGGCCAGCGGTGAGCAGTTCTTC
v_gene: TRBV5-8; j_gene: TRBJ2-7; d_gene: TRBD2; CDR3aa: CASSPWGGYEQYF; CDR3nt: TGTGCCAGCAGCCCCTGGGGGGGGTACGAGCAGTACTTC
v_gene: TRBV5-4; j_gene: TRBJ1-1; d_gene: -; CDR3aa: CASSLDSGSEAFF; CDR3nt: TGTGCCAGCAGCCTGGATTCGGGGTCTGAAGCTTTCTTT
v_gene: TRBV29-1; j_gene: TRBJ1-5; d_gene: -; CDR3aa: CSVGGGGGQPQHF; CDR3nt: TGCAGCGTTGGGGGGGGAGGTGGTCAGCCCCAGCATTTT
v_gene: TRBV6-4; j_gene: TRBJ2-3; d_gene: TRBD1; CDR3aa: CASSVAGGADTQYF; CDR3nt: TGTGCCAGCAGTGTTGCAGGGGGCGCAGATACGCAGTATTTT
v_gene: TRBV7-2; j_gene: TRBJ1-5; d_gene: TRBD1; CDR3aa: CASSLAGRTGVQPQHF; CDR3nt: TGTGCCAGCAGCTTAGCGGGGAGGACAGGGGTGCAGCCCCAGCATTTT
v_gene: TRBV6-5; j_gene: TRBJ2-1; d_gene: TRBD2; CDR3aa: CASGRTERGQFF; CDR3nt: TGTGCCAGCGGACGGACGGAGCGGGGGCAGTTCTTC
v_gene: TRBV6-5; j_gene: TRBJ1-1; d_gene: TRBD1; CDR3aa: CASRRQGARNTEAFF; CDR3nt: TGTGCCAGCAGGAGACAGGGGGCAAGGAACACTGAAGCTTTCTTT
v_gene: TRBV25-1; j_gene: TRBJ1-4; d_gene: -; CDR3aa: CASSESPGLTNEKLFF; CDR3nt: TGTGCCAGCAGTGAATCCCCAGGGTTAACTAATGAAAAACTGTTTTTT
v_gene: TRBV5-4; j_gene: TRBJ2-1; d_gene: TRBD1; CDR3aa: CASSRGQNNEQFF; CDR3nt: TGTGCCAGCAGCCGGGGACAGAACAATGAGCAGTTCTTC
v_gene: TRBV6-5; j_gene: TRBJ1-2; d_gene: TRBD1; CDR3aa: CASRTTGVRGYGYTF; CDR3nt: TGTGCCAGCCGTACCACAGGGGTGCGAGGGTATGGCTACACCTTC
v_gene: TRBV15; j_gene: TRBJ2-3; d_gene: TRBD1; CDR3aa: CATRSGDRGFLSTDTQYF; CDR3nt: TGTGCCACCAGGTCCGGGGACAGGGGCTTTCTGAGCACAGATACGCAGTATTTT
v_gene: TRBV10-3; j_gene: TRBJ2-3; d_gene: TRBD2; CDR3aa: CATARGGSTDTQYF; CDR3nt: TGTGCCACCGCCCGGGGGGGCTCCACAGATACGCAGTATTTT
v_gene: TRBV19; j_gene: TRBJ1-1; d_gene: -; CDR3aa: CASSLQRNTEAFF; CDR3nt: TGTGCCAGTAGCCTACAGAGGAACACTGAAGCTTTCTTT
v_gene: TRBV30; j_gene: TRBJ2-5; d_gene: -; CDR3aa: CAWTPENQETQYF; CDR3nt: TGTGCCTGGACCCCGGAGAACCAAGAGACCCAGTACTTC
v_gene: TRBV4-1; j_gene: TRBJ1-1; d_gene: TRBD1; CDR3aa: CASSSEQGGNTEAFF; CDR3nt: TGCGCCAGCAGCTCCGAACAGGGGGGGAACACTGAAGCTTTCTTT
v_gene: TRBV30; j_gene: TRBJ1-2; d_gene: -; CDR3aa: CARSVIGAAYGYTF; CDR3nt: TGTGCCCGGAGTGTAATAGGAGCAGCCTATGGCTACACCTTC
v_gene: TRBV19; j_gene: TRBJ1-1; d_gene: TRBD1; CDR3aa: CASSRQGLAPEAFF; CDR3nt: TGTGCCAGTAGTAGACAGGGGTTGGCTCCTGAAGCTTTCTTT
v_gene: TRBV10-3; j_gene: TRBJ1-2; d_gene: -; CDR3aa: CAISASLSGYTF; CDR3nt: TGTGCCATCAGTGCCTCGTTGAGTGGCTACACCTTC
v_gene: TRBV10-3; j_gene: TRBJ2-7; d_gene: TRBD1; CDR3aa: CAISYKGGTGAYEQYF; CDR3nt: TGTGCCATCAGTTACAAGGGGGGGACAGGGGCCTACGAGCAGTACTTC
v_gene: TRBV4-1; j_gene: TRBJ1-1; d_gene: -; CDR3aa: CASSQGHGENTEAFF; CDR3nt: TGCGCCAGCAGCCAGGGACACGGGGAGAACACTGAAGCTTTCTTT
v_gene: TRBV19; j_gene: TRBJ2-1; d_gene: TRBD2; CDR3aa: CARRTSGGDTYNEQFF; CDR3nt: TGTGCCAGACGGACTAGCGGGGGGGATACTTACAATGAGCAGTTCTTC
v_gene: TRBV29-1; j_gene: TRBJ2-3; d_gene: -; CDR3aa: CSVFRTSAGDTQYF; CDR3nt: TGCAGCGTTTTCCGGACCTCGGCGGGAGATACGCAGTATTTT
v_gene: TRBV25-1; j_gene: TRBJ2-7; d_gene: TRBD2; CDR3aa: CASSEGGSGGFGEQYF; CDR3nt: TGTGCCAGCAGTGAAGGGGGCAGCGGGGGGTTTGGCGAGCAGTACTTC
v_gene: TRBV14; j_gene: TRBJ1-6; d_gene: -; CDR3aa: CASSQDGQSPLHF; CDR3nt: TGTGCCAGCAGCCAAGATGGGCAGTCACCCCTCCACTTT
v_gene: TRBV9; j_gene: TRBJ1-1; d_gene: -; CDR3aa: CASSGTRGTTFF; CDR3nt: TGTGCCAGCAGCGGAACCAGGGGAACGACTTTCTTT
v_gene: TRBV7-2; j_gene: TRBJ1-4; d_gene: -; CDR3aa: CASSIDRANEKLFF; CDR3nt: TGTGCCAGCAGCATAGATCGAGCTAATGAAAAACTGTTTTTT
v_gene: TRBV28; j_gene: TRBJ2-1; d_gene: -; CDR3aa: CATGGSYNEQFF; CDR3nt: TGCGCCACCGGGGGATCCTACAATGAGCAGTTCTTC
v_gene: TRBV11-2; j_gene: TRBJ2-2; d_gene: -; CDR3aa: CASSMTGGTGELFF; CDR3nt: TGTGCCAGCAGCATGACCGGAGGGACCGGGGAGCTGTTTTTT
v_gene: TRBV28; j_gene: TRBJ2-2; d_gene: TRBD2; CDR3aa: CASTDSGRNTGELFF; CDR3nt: TGTGCCAGCACTGATAGCGGGAGGAACACCGGGGAGCTGTTTTTT
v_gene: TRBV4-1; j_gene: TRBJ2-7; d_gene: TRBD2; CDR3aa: CASSPIGRQGVSEQYF; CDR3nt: TGCGCCAGCAGCCCTATCGGGAGGCAGGGAGTTAGCGAGCAGTACTTC